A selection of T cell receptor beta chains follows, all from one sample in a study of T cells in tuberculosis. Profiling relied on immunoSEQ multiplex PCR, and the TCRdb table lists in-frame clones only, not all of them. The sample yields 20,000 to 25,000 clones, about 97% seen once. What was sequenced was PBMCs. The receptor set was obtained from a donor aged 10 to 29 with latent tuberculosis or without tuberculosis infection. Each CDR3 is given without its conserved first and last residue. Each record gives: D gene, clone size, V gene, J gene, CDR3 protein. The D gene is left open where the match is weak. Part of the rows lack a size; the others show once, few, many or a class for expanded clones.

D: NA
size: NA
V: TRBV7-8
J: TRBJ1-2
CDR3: ASSLGTDFYGYT

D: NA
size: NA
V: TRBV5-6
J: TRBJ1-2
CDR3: ASSSGGGYT

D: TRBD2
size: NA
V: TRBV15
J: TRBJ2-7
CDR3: ATSRVLAGTYEQY

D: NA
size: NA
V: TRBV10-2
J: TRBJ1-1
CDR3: ASSTGSGEAF

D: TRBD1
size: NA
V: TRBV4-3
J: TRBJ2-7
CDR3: ASSQDRSLPYEQY

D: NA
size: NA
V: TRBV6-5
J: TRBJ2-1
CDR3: ASKRQNNEQF

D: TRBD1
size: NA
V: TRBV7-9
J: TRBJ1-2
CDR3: ASSGTGGHGYT

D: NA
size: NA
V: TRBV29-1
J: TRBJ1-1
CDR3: SVPVPGEGNTEAF

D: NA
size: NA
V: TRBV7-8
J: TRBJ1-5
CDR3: ASSVGVPWQDNQPQH

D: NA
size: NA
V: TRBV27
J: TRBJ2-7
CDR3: ASSAVPTQTYEQY

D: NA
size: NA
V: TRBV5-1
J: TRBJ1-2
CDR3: ASSLTANYGYT

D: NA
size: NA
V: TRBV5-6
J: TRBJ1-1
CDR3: ASSKKREAF

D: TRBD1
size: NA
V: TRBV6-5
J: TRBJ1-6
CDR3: ASSLKQGAPPLH

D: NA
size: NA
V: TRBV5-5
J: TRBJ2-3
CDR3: ASSLVGSTDTQY

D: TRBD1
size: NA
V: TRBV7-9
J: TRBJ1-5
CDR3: ASSLVPAGGQEPQH

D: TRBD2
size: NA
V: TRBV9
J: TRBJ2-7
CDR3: ASSGGLIYEQY

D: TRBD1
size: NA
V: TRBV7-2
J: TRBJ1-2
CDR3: ASSLNRGQGGYT

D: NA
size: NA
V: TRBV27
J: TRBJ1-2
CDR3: ASSPLGGGYT

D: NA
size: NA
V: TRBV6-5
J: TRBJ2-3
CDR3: ASSPRGTDTQY

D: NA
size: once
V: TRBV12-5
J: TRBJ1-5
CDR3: ASGLDRLYSNQPQH

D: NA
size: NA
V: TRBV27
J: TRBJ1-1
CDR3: ASSYGGMDTEAF

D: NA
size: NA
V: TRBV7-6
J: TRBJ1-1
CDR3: ASSLPGGNTEAF

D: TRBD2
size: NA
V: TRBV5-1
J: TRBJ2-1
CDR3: ASSLVTSGSSYNEQF

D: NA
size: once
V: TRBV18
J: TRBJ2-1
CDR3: ASSLSYNEQF

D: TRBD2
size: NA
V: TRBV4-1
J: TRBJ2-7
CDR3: ASSQDQRDGHEQY

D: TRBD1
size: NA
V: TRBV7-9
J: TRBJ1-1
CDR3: ASSSTPGQGGTEAF

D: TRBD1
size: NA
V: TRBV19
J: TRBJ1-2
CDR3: ASSIPTGVYGYT

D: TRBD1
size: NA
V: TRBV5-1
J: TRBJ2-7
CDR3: ASRPWDSYEQY

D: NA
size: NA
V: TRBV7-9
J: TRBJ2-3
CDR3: ASSLDRGGGSTDTQY

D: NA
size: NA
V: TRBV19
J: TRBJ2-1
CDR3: ASTDYYNEQF

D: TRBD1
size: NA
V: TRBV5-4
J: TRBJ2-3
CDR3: ASRMTGGAFDTQY

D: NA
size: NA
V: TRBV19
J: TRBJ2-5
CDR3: ASSERDTFKETQY

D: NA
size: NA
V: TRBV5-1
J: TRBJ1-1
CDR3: ASSLEGLGYTEAF

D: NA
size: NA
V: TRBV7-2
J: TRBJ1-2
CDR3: ASSLVSRGAVGGYT

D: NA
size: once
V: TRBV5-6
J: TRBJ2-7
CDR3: ASSLRRETYEQY

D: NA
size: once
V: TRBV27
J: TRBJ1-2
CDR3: ASSPGQSYGYT

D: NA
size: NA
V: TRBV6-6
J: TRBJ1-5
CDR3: ASSYSTDRYNQPQH

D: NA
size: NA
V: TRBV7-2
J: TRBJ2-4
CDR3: ASSFPQVSKNIQY

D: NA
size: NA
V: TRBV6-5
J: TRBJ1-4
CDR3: ASRGPTNEKLF

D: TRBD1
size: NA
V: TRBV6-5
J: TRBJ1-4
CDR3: ASRRQGIGGKLF

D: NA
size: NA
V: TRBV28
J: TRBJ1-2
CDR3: ASSLGATANYGYT

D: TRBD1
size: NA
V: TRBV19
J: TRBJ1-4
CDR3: ALTGANDNEKLF

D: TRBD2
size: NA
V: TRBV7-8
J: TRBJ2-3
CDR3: ASSLATSGTTDTQY

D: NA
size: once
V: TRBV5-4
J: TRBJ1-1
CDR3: ASSSGGPRYVGTEAF

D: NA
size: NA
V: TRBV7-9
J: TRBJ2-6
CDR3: ASSSNRAPSSGANVLT

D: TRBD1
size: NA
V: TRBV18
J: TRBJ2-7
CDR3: ASSPPGGQEQY

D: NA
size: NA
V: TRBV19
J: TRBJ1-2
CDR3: ASAQGDYGYT

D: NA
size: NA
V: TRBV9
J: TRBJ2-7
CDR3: ASSTLTALPGEQY

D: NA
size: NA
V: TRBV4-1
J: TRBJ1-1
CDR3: ASSQVGGHTEAF